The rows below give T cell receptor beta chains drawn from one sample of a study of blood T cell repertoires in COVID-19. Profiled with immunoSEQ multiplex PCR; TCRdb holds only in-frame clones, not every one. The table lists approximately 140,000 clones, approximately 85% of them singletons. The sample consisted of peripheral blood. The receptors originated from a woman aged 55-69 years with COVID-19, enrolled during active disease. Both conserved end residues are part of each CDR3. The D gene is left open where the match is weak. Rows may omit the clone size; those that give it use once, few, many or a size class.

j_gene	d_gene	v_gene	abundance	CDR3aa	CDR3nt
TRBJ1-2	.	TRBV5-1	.	CASSSGGNDYGYTF	TGCGCCAGCAGCTCGGGGGGGAACGACTACGGCTACACCTTC
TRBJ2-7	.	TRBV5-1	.	CASSLKVGQVHYEQYF	TGCGCCAGCAGCTTGAAGGTGGGCCAGGTCCATTACGAGCAGTACTTC
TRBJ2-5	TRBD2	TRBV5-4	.	CASSISREGETQYF	TGTGCCAGCAGCATCAGCAGGGAGGGAGAGACCCAGTACTTC
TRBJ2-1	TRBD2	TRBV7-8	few	CASSLFSSGGEDEQFF	TGTGCCAGCAGCTTATTTTCTAGCGGGGGGGAAGATGAGCAGTTCTTC
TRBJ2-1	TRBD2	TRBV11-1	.	CASGGLAGAYYNEQFF	TGTGCCAGCGGGGGACTAGCGGGGGCATATTACAATGAGCAGTTCTTC
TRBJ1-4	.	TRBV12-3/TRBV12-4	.	CASRRGGEKLFF	TGTGCCAGCAGACGGGGGGGCGAAAAACTGTTTTTT
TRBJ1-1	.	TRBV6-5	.	CASSYGGTEAFF	TGTGCCAGCAGTTACGGGGGGACTGAAGCTTTCTTT
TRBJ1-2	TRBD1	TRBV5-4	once	CASSSRPGQPGGYTF	TGTGCCAGCAGCTCGAGACCGGGACAGCCGGGTGGCTACACCTTC
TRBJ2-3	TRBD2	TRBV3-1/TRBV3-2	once	CASSQDQAGDYTDTQYF	TGTGCCAGCAGCCAAGACCAAGCGGGGGACTACACAGATACGCAGTATTTT
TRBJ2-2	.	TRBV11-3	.	CASSRTETNTGELFF	TGTGCCAGCAGCCGAACTGAAACGAACACCGGGGAGCTGTTTTTT
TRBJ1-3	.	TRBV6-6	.	CASSIMGNTIYF	TGTGCCAGCAGTATAATGGGAAACACCATATATTTT
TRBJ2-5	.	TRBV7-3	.	CASSLSALSGTQYF	TGTGCCAGCAGCTTATCCGCCCTTTCGGGGACCCAGTACTTC
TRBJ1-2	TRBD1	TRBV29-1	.	CSVEGDREDYGYTF	TGCAGCGTTGAAGGGGACAGGGAGGACTATGGCTACACCTTC
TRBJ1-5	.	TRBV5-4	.	CASSPGATGNQPQHF	TGTGCCAGCAGCCCAGGGGCAACAGGCAATCAGCCCCAGCATTTT
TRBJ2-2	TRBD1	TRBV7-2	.	CASSLDRGRSNRGAVF	TGTGCCAGCAGCTTGGACAGGGGGCGATCGAACCGGGGAGCTGTTTTT
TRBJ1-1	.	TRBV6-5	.	CASRASVYEAFF	TGTGCCAGCAGGGCCTCAGTTTATGAAGCTTTCTTT
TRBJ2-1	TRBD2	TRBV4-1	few	CASSRTPGGANDNEQFF	TGCGCCAGCAGCCGCACCCCCGGGGGGGCGAACGACAATGAGCAGTTCTTC
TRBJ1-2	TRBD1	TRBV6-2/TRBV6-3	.	CASSSGQGFNYGYTF	TGTGCCAGCAGCTCGGGACAGGGGTTTAACTATGGCTACACCTTC
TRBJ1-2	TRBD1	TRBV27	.	CASSLGQGRGYGYTF	TGTGCCAGCAGTTTGGGACAGGGCCGTGGCTATGGCTACACCTTC
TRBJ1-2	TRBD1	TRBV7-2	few	CASSLVVTGDGYTF	TGTGCCAGCAGCTTAGTGGTGACAGGGGATGGCTACACCTTC
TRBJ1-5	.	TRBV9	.	CASSVEGESNQPQHF	TGTGCCAGCAGCGTAGAAGGGGAAAGCAATCAGCCCCAGCATTTT
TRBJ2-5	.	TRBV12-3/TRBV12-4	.	CASSSGLPGAQYF	TGTGCCAGCAGTTCGGGACTCCCGGGGGCCCAGTACTTC
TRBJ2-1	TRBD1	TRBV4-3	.	CASSPSKGTGDDYHDEQFF	TGCGCCAGCAGCCCCTCAAAAGGGACAGGGGACGATTATCATGATGAGCAGTTCTTC
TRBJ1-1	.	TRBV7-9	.	CASSSVGLMNTEAFF	TGTGCCAGCAGCTCAGTAGGACTCATGAACACTGAAGCTTTCTTT
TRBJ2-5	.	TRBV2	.	CASSGLNADHTGETQYF	TGTGCCAGCAGCGGATTAAACGCTGACCACACGGGAGAGACCCAGTACTTC
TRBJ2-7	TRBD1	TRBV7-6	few	CASSLALGTGVSYEQYF	TGTGCCAGCAGCTTAGCCTTGGGGACAGGGGTCTCCTACGAGCAGTACTTC
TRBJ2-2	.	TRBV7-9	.	CASTTFDGVNTGELFF	TGTGCCAGCACCACATTTGACGGGGTAAACACCGGGGAGCTGTTTTTT
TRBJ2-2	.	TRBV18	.	CASSLDRQNTGELFF	TGTGCCAGCTCACTCGACAGACAGAACACCGGGGAGCTGTTTTTT
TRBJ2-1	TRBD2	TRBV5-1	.	CASSLELAGGSYSYNEQFF	TGCGCCAGCAGCTTGGAGCTAGCGGGGGGGTCTTACTCCTACAATGAGCAGTTCTTC
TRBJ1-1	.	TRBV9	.	CASTAGSNTEAFF	TGTGCCAGCACGGCAGGATCGAACACTGAAGCTTTCTTT
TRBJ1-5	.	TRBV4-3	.	CASSQDGQGRQPQHF	TGCGCCAGCAGCCAAGATGGGCAGGGGCGACAGCCCCAGCATTTT
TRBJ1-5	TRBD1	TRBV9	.	CASSGGTGGQPQHF	TGTGCCAGCAGCGGGGGGACAGGGGGACAGCCCCAGCATTTT
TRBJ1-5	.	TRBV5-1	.	CASGEDQPQHF	TGCGCCAGTGGGGAGGATCAGCCCCAGCATTTT
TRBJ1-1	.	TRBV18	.	CASSLNRELDTEAFF	TGTGCCAGCTCACTTAACAGGGAGCTAGACACTGAAGCTTTCTTT
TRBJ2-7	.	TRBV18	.	CASSPPSLQGDEQYF	TGTGCCAGCTCACCACCGAGTCTTCAAGGGGACGAGCAGTACTTC
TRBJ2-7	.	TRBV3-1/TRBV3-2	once	CASSAHGRSYEQYF	TGTGCCAGCAGCGCACACGGGAGATCCTACGAGCAGTACTTC
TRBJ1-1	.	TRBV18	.	CASSPGATEAFF	TGTGCCAGCTCACCAGGGGCCACTGAAGCTTTCTTT
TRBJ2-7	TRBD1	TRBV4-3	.	CASSQEAGGAVNVYEQYF	TGCGCCAGCAGCCAAGAAGCAGGGGGCGCCGTAAATGTTTACGAGCAGTACTTC
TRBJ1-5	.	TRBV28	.	CASRTHSRLSNQPQHF	TGTGCCAGCAGAACCCACAGCCGGCTTAGCAATCAGCCCCAGCATTTT
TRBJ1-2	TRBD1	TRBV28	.	CASSLSGTGAGYTF	TGTGCCAGCAGTTTATCCGGGACAGGGGCTGGCTACACCTTC
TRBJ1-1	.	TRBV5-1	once	CASSLATGEAFF	TGCGCCAGCAGCTTGGCGACAGGTGAAGCTTTCTTT
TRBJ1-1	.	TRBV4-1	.	CASSRDGGPTEAFF	TGCGCCAGCAGCCGCGACGGGGGGCCAACTGAAGCTTTCTTT
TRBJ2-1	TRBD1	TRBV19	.	CASSKRQGGDEQFF	TGTGCCAGTAGCAAGCGACAGGGTGGGGATGAGCAGTTCTTC
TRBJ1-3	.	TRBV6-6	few	CASIRQVSGNTIYF	TGTGCCAGCATCCGCCAGGTCTCTGGAAACACCATATATTTT